A selection of T cell receptor beta chains follows, all from one sample in a study of T cell responses to AZD1222 COVID-19 vaccine. Assay used: immunoSEQ multiplex PCR; TCRdb lists only in-frame clones, some missing. The sample shows approximately 160,000 clones, about 90% of them seen only once. This material consisted of peripheral blood, taken on day 0 of AZD1222 vaccination. All receptors come from an adult in good health. CDR3s include the opening cysteine and the closing phenylalanine or tryptophan. The D gene is left open where the match is weak.

j_gene | d_gene | len | v_gene | CDR3aa | CDR3nt
TRBJ2-1 | NA | 13 | TRBV5-1 | CASSLVYADEQFF | TGCGCCAGCAGCTTGGTATACGCCGATGAGCAGTTCTTC
TRBJ1-5 | NA | 13 | TRBV19 | CASSIQGRGPQHF | TGTGCCAGTAGTATTCAGGGAAGAGGGCCCCAGCATTTT
TRBJ2-2 | NA | 12 | TRBV3-1/TRBV3-2 | CASSLNTGELFF | TGTGCCAGCAGCCTGAACACCGGGGAGCTGTTTTTT
TRBJ2-1 | NA | 14 | TRBV2 | CASSKLADFNEQFF | TGTGCCAGCAGTAAATTAGCGGACTTCAATGAGCAGTTCTTC
TRBJ1-5 | TRBD1 | 15 | TRBV30 | CAWSEGQISNQPQHF | TGTGCCTGGAGTGAGGGACAGATTAGCAATCAGCCCCAGCATTTT
TRBJ2-7 | NA | 14 | TRBV28 | CASSLSGTLYEQYF | TGTGCCAGCAGTTTATCCGGGACCTTATACGAGCAGTACTTC
TRBJ1-6 | NA | 13 | TRBV28 | CASSLFGISPLHF | TGTGCCAGCAGTTTGTTTGGGATTTCACCCCTCCACTTT
TRBJ2-1 | NA | 16 | TRBV7-7 | CASSLGGGASYNEQFF | TGTGCTAGCAGCTTGGGTGGGGGAGCGTCCTACAATGAGCAGTTCTTC
TRBJ2-1 | TRBD2 | 18 | TRBV6-6 | CASSQGFLSGSSYNEQFF | TGTGCCAGCAGTCAGGGATTTTTAAGCGGGAGTTCCTACAATGAGCAGTTCTTC
TRBJ2-7 | TRBD2 | 15 | TRBV28 | CASRPQGAGGGEQYF | TGTGCCAGCAGGCCCCAGGGAGCGGGAGGGGGCGAGCAGTACTTC
TRBJ2-1 | NA | 17 | TRBV7-6 | CASSLQLAGLSGNEQFF | TGTGCCAGCAGCTTACAGTTAGCAGGGCTCAGTGGCAATGAGCAGTTCTTC
TRBJ2-7 | NA | 14 | TRBV27 | CATRTPQDSYEQYF | TGTGCCACCAGGACGCCTCAAGACTCCTACGAGCAGTACTTC
TRBJ2-1 | TRBD2 | 16 | TRBV27 | CASNGLAGGGTDEQFF | TGTGCCAGCAACGGACTAGCGGGTGGGGGTACGGATGAGCAGTTCTTC
TRBJ2-1 | NA | 11 | TRBV19 | CASSAGTEQFF | TGTGCCAGTAGTGCCGGGACTGAGCAGTTCTTC
TRBJ2-5 | TRBD1 | 14 | TRBV2 | CASSGTGQRETQYF | TGTGCCAGCAGTGGAACGGGACAGAGGGAGACCCAGTACTTC
TRBJ2-7 | TRBD2 | 13 | TRBV6-2/TRBV6-3 | CASSIAGANEQYF | TGTGCCAGCAGTATAGCGGGAGCGAACGAGCAGTACTTC
TRBJ2-4 | NA | 11 | TRBV29-1 | CSVEVFNIQYF | TGCAGCGTTGAAGTCTTCAACATTCAGTACTTC
TRBJ1-3 | TRBD1 | 16 | TRBV5-1 | CASSVGQGHSGNTIYF | TGCGCCAGCAGCGTAGGACAGGGGCACTCTGGAAACACCATATATTTT